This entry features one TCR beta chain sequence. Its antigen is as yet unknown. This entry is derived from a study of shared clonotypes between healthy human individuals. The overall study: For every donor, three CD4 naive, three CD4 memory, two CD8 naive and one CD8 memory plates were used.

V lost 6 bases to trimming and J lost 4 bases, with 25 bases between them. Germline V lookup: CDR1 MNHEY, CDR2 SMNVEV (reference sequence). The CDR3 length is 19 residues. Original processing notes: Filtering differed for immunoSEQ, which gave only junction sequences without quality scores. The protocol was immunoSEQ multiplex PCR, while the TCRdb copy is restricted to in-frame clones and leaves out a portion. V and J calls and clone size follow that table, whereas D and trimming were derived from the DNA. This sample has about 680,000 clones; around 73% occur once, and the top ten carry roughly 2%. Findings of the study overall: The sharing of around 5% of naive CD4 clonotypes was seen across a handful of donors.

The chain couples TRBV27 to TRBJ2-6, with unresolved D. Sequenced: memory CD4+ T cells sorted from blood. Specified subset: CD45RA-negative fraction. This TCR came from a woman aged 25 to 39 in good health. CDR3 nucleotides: TGTGCCAGCAGGCCCAGGTACTTGATAGCCCGGTCCGGGGCCAACGTCCTGACTTTC. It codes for CASRPRYLIARSGANVLTF.